Reported below is one T cell receptor (beta chain). Across about two dozen US areas, participants ranged in age from about 18 to 90 years. This record comes from a study of blood T cell repertoires in COVID-19. In the study overall: Either two negative PCRs, clearance, or symptom resolution qualified Cohort 3 donors as recovered. Spain, Italy and the United States supplied samples that represented acute and convalescent COVID-19.

Generated by immunoSEQ multiplex PCR, the TCRdb table keeps only in-frame clones and is missing some. The data contain 250,000 to 300,000 clones, 88% of them singletons. V dropped 2 bases and J dropped 4; count of bases not matched to a gene: 5. CDR1 is MNHEY and CDR2 is SVGAGI in the germline V gene. CDR3 length: 16 amino acids. This sequence was found in a woman aged 55 to 70 in a cohort exposed to, infected with or recovered from COVID-19 (not recorded which). The sample was PBMCs or T cells enriched from blood (not recorded which). The V and J genes are TRBV6-5 and TRBJ2-2; 9 bases match TRBD1. DNA for the CDR3: TGTGCCAGCAGTTACGATACAGGGGGCCTCACCGGGGAGCTGTTTTTT. Its protein is CASSYDTGGLTGELFF.